In terms of frequency, the clone carrying this T cell receptor beta chain is medium-sized. Its antigen is not identified. These data come from a study of human CD8 memory T cell subsets. Overall study findings and caveats: Whereas effector memory cells differed, stem-like memory and precursor exhausted T cells had comparably high diversity.

UMI-labeled 5' RACE was used, and it produced the TCR beta libraries. TCRdb processed the 5' RACE reads again and assigns one entry to each CDR3 protein, with no DNA. The sample table includes under 13,000 distinct CDR3 sequences. The V gene's germline CDR1 is SGDLS and CDR2 YYNGEE. The CDR3 has 14 amino acids. The TCR originated in a human donor in good health. The V call is TRBV9, the J call TRBJ2-7. Sequenced: CD8+ T cells from PBMCs. The CDR3 sequence: CASSGGATPYEQYF. Full variable domain (missing parts from reference TRBV9 and TRBJ2-7): DSGVTQTPKHLITATGQRVTLRCSPRSGDLSVYWYQQSLDQGLQFLIQYYNGEERAKGNILERFSAQQFPDLHSELNLSSLELGDSALYFCASSGGATPYEQYFGPGTRLTVT.